A selection of T cell receptor beta chains follows, all from one sample in a study of blood T cell repertoires in COVID-19. Using immunoSEQ multiplex PCR, the repertoire was profiled, and TCRdb retains in-frame clones only, with some absent. The sample shows approximately 190,000 clones, around 90% of them seen only once. Material for sequencing was peripheral blood. All receptors come from a man aged 50 or older with acute or convalescent COVID-19. The CDR3 runs from the conserved cysteine through the conserved F or W. The D gene is left open where the match is weak. The size of a clone is reported for some rows only, either as once, few or many, or as a class for expanded clones.

clone size	J gene	V gene	D gene	CDR3 protein	CDR3 DNA
few	TRBJ1-5	TRBV30	TRBD1	CAWSLGQINQPQHF	TGTGCCTGGAGTTTGGGACAGATCAATCAGCCCCAGCATTTT
.	TRBJ2-1	TRBV2	.	CASSPQGLIYNEQFF	TGTGCCAGCAGTCCCCAGGGACTGATCTACAATGAGCAGTTCTTC
.	TRBJ1-5	TRBV18	.	CASSPGLNQPQHF	TGTGCCAGCTCACCAGGGCTGAATCAGCCCCAGCATTTT
.	TRBJ2-2	TRBV11-2	TRBD2	CASSRSGGAVTGELFF	TGTGCCAGCAGCCGTAGCGGGGGGGCAGTCACCGGGGAGCTGTTTTTT
.	TRBJ1-6	TRBV10-2	TRBD1	CASSLGTGVNSPLHF	TGCGCCAGTAGCTTAGGGACAGGGGTTAATTCACCCCTCCACTTT
.	TRBJ2-5	TRBV6-5	.	CASSQQGEETQYF	TGTGCCAGCAGTCAACAGGGAGAAGAGACCCAGTACTTC
.	TRBJ2-1	TRBV19	TRBD1	CASSSPRDRTFNEQFF	TGTGCCAGTAGTTCCCCTAGGGACAGGACATTCAATGAGCAGTTCTTC
.	TRBJ2-2	TRBV11-2	TRBD2	CASSLETLAGVTGELFF	TGTGCCAGCAGCTTAGAAACACTAGCGGGGGTGACCGGGGAGCTGTTTTTT
.	TRBJ1-6	TRBV4-1	.	CASSQDLFNSPLHF	TGCGCCAGCAGCCAAGATCTTTTTAATTCACCCCTCCACTTT
once	TRBJ1-2	TRBV7-8	TRBD1	CASSLGDRGVGYTF	TGTGCCAGCAGCTTGGGGGACAGGGGGGTTGGCTACACCTTC
.	TRBJ2-4	TRBV28	.	CASSLFGIAKNIQYF	TGTGCCAGCAGTTTATTCGGGATAGCCAAAAACATTCAGTACTTC
.	TRBJ1-4	TRBV10-1	TRBD1	CASPADRREKLFF	TGCGCCAGTCCCGCGGACAGGCGCGAAAAACTGTTTTTT
.	TRBJ2-3	TRBV7-2	.	CASSLAGLASGDTQYF	TGTGCCAGCAGCTTAGCGGGTTTGGCATCGGGGGATACGCAGTATTTT
once	TRBJ2-1	TRBV27	TRBD2	CASSLGVGLAGELSSYNEQFF	TGTGCCAGCAGTTTAGGGGTGGGACTAGCGGGAGAGCTGAGCTCCTACAATGAGCAGTTCTTC
.	TRBJ1-1	TRBV2	TRBD1	CASSGTVNTEAFF	TGTGCCAGCAGCGGGACAGTGAACACTGAAGCTTTCTTT
once	TRBJ1-1	TRBV9	TRBD1	CASSVRTGTANTEAFF	TGTGCCAGCAGCGTCCGGACAGGGACGGCGAACACTGAAGCTTTCTTT
.	TRBJ2-3	TRBV24-1	.	CATEYTDTQYF	TGTGCCACGGAGTACACAGATACGCAGTATTTT
.	TRBJ2-5	TRBV14	TRBD2	CASSLPSGSGQETQYF	TGTGCCAGCAGCCTACCGAGCGGGAGTGGTCAAGAGACCCAGTACTTC
.	TRBJ2-5	TRBV10-3	.	CAISYSRETQYF	TGTGCCATCAGTTACAGTCGAGAGACCCAGTACTTC
.	TRBJ2-1	TRBV9	.	CASSVSAVISSYNEQFF	TGTGCCAGCAGCGTAAGTGCAGTTATAAGCTCCTACAATGAGCAGTTCTTC
.	TRBJ2-5	TRBV6-5	.	CASRRGFITQETQYF	TGTGCCAGCAGAAGGGGGTTCATCACCCAAGAGACCCAGTACTTC
.	TRBJ2-3	TRBV27	.	CASSPRGDTQYF	TGTGCCAGCAGTCCGCGCGGAGATACGCAGTATTTT
.	TRBJ1-5	TRBV19	.	CASSIGRVSNQPQHF	TGTGCCAGTAGTATTGGCCGGGTAAGCAATCAGCCCCAGCATTTT
.	TRBJ2-1	TRBV7-3	.	CASSLTQGTDEQFF	TGTGCCAGCAGCTTAACACAGGGAACGGATGAGCAGTTCTTC
once	TRBJ2-4	TRBV6-1	TRBD1	CASSELGQIFGKNIQYF	TGTGCCAGCAGTGAATTGGGACAGATTTTTGGCAAAAACATTCAGTACTTC
.	TRBJ2-1	TRBV11-2	.	CASSLVAWRREYEQFF	TGTGCCAGCAGCTTAGTGGCCTGGCGGAGGGAGTATGAGCAGTTCTTC
.	TRBJ2-2	TRBV7-6	.	CASSLGTTNTGELFF	TGTGCCAGCAGCTTAGGGACTACAAACACCGGGGAGCTGTTTTTT
once	TRBJ2-7	TRBV11-1	.	CASSARLQGYEQYF	TGTGCCAGCAGCGCTAGACTACAGGGCTACGAGCAGTACTTC
.	TRBJ2-5	TRBV13	TRBD1	CASSPGTGGQETQYF	TGTGCCAGCAGCCCTGGGACAGGGGGCCAAGAGACCCAGTACTTC
.	TRBJ2-2	TRBV9	TRBD2	CASSVEGLAGVGGELFF	TGTGCCAGCAGCGTAGAGGGACTAGCGGGAGTTGGCGGGGAGCTGTTTTTT
.	TRBJ2-5	TRBV11-1	TRBD2	CASSLAGSGGETQYF	TGTGCCAGCAGCTTAGCGGGTAGCGGGGGTGAGACCCAGTACTTC
.	TRBJ1-2	TRBV9	TRBD1	CASSVAWTGDGDGYTF	TGTGCCAGCAGCGTAGCTTGGACAGGGGATGGAGATGGCTACACCTTC
.	TRBJ2-5	TRBV7-9	.	CASSMDSQETQYF	TGTGCCAGCAGTATGGACAGTCAAGAGACCCAGTACTTC
.	TRBJ2-6	TRBV7-3	TRBD2	CASSLALAGSSGANVLTF	TGTGCCAGCAGCTTAGCCCTAGCGGGGAGCTCTGGGGCCAACGTCCTGACTTTC
.	TRBJ2-7	TRBV6-2/TRBV6-3	TRBD2	CASSTSGSYEQYF	TGTGCCAGCAGTACTAGCGGGTCTTACGAGCAGTACTTC
.	TRBJ2-3	TRBV4-2	.	CASSQDLGRSTDSTQYF	TGTGCCAGCAGCCAAGATTTGGGCCGGTCAACAGATAGTACGCAGTATTTT
.	TRBJ2-3	TRBV3-1/TRBV3-2	TRBD2	CASSQTSGFTDTQYF	TGTGCCAGCAGCCAAACTAGCGGATTCACAGATACGCAGTATTTT
once	TRBJ2-6	TRBV4-1	.	CASSQEGVSGANVLTF	TGCGCCAGCAGCCAAGAAGGGGTCTCTGGGGCCAACGTCCTGACTTTC
.	TRBJ1-2	TRBV10-3	TRBD1	CAISGQGDGYTF	TGTGCCATCAGTGGGCAGGGGGATGGCTACACCTTC
.	TRBJ2-2	TRBV5-1	.	CASSLMGQGSTGELFF	TGCGCCAGCAGCTTGATGGGGCAGGGGTCCACCGGGGAGCTGTTTTTT
.	TRBJ2-2	TRBV30	.	CAVTGTSSTGELFF	TGTGCCGTAACAGGGACCTCGAGCACCGGGGAGCTGTTTTTT
.	TRBJ2-5	TRBV28	TRBD2	CASSYSGGAGETQYF	TGTGCCAGCAGTTATAGCGGGGGGGCCGGAGAGACCCAGTACTTC
.	TRBJ2-3	TRBV2	.	CASSSTDTQYF	TGTGCCAGCAGCTCCACAGATACGCAGTATTTT
.	TRBJ1-2	TRBV18	TRBD1	CASSTNNGQGKGGYTF	TGTGCCAGCTCAACTAATAATGGACAGGGTAAAGGAGGCTACACCTTC
.	TRBJ1-5	TRBV6-6	.	CASSYSARYSNQPQHF	TGTGCCAGCAGTTACTCTGCCAGATATAGCAATCAGCCCCAGCATTTT
.	TRBJ2-7	TRBV6-5	TRBD1	CASRLVGTGSYEQYF	TGTGCCAGCAGGTTGGTCGGGACAGGTTCCTACGAGCAGTACTTC
.	TRBJ2-3	TRBV27	.	CASSQNPPAYADTQYF	TGTGCCAGCTCCCAAAATCCCCCAGCGTACGCAGATACGCAGTATTTT
.	TRBJ2-1	TRBV19	TRBD1	CASSMDRGRWDEQFF	TGTGCCAGTAGTATGGACAGGGGGCGGTGGGATGAGCAGTTCTTC
.	TRBJ1-2	TRBV5-6	TRBD1	CASSLGTGASGYGYTF	TGTGCCAGCAGCTTGGGGACAGGGGCCAGCGGCTATGGCTACACCTTC
.	TRBJ2-3	TRBV7-3	TRBD2	CASSENPSGGADTQYF	TGTGCCAGCAGCGAAAACCCTAGCGGGGGGGCGGATACGCAGTATTTT
.	TRBJ2-3	TRBV7-2	TRBD2	CASSWTSSSTDTQYF	TGTGCCAGCAGCTGGACTAGCAGCAGCACAGATACGCAGTATTTT
.	TRBJ1-4	TRBV5-1	.	CASSPEFNEKLFF	TGCGCCAGCAGCCCGGAGTTTAATGAAAAACTGTTTTTT
.	TRBJ1-5	TRBV6-1	.	CASSVGVRGGNQPQHF	TGTGCCAGCAGTGTGGGGGTACGGGGGGGCAATCAGCCCCAGCATTTT
.	TRBJ2-3	TRBV7-6	TRBD2	CASSPRPGGYTDTQYF	TGTGCCAGCAGCCCCCGTCCGGGAGGGTACACAGATACGCAGTATTTT
.	TRBJ2-1	TRBV27	.	CASLSGTTYNEQFF	TGTGCCAGTCTGAGCGGGACAACCTACAATGAGCAGTTCTTC